This TCR beta chain appears in the sequencing data of a study of T cells in Graves' hyperthyroidism and ophthalmopathy. Study-level background: The authors collected peripheral blood at initial diagnosis, before any treatment.

The CDR3 sequence is 18 residues long. V was pared by 1 base and J by 4 bases, with 11 bases of the junction left unmatched. CDR1 and CDR2 from the germline V gene are DFQATT and SNEGSKA (reference sequence). Ten or more counts support this clonotype. Amplification of TCR beta CDR3 regions used RNA as the template. First-round RT-PCR with HTBI primers amplified the TCR CDR3 region. MiXCR was run by TCRdb on the multiplex PCR reads, yielding one entry per CDR3 protein. The table lists 360,000 or so distinct CDR3 sequences, around 15% of them singletons. The TCR originated in a woman aged 55-75 years with Graves' ophthalmopathy. The chain combines TRBV20-1 with TRBJ2-5, with 14 bases matching TRBD2. Sequenced sample: blood. The CDR3 sequence is CSARVTRGLAGGRETQYF. CDR3 sequence (DNA): TGCAGTGCTAGAGTCACCCGCGGACTAGCGGGAGGTAGAGAGACCCAGTACTTC.